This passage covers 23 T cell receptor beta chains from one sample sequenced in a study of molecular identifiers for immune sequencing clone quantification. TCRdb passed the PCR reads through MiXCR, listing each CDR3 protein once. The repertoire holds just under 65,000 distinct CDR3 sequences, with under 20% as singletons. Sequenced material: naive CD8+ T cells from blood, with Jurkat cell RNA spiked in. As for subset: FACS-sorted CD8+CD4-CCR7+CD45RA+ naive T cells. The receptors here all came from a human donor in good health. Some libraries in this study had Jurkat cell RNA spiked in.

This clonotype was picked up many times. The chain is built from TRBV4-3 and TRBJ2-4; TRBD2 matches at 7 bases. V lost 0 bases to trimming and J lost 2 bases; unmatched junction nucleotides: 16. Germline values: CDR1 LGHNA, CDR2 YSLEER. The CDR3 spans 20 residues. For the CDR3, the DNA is TGCGCCAGCAGCCAAGATGGGTCAGGTTGGGGAGGGCCGTCCAAAAACATTCAGTACTTC. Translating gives CASSQDGSGWGGPSKNIQYF.

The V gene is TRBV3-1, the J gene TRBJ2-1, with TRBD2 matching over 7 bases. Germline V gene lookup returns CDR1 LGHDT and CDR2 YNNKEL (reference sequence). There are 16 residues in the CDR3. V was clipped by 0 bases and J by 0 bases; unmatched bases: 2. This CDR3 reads CASSQDLAASYNEQFF. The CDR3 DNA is TGTGCCAGCAGCCAAGATCTAGCGGCCTCCTACAATGAGCAGTTCTTC.

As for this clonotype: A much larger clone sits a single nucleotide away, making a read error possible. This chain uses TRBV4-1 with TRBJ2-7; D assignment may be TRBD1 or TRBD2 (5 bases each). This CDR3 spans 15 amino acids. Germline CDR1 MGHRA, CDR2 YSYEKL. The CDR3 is CASSRVGTGPYEQCF. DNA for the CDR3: TGCGCCAGCAGCCGAGTAGGGACGGGTCCTTACGAGCAGTGCTTC.

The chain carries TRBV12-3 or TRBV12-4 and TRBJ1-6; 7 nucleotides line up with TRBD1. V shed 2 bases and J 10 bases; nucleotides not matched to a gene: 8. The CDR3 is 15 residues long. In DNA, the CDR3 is TGTGCCAGCAGTTTATCCTCTAGGGGGCACTCACCCCTCCACTTT. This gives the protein CASSLSSRGHSPLHF.

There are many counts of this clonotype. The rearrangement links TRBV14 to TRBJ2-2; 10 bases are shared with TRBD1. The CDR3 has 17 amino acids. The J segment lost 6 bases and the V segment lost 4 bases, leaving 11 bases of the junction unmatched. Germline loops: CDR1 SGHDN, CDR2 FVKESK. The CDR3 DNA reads TGTGCCAGCAGCCCCCTGGTAGGGACAGGGGTTTCCGGGGAGCTGTTTTTT. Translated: CASSPLVGTGVSGELFF.

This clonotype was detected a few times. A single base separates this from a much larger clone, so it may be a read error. CDR3 amino acids: CASSTDPGATAYEQYF. CDR3 nucleotides: TGTGCCAGCAGCACGGACCCGGGGGCGACCGCCTACGAGCAGTACTTC. The V call is TRBV7-9, the J call TRBJ2-7; either TRBD1 or TRBD2 may supply D (6 bases each). Per germline, CDR1 SEHNR and CDR2 FQNEAQ (reference sequence). Trimming cost V 5 bases and J 2 bases, with 19 bases left between them. The CDR3 has 16 residues.

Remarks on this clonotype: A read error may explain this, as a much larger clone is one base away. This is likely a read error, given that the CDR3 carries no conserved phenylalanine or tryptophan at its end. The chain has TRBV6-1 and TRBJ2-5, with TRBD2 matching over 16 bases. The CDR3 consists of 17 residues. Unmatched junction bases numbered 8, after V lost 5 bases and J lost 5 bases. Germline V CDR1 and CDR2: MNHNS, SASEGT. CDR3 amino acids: CASSPGLAGGWAETQYS. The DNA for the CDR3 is TGTGCCAGCAGTCCGGGACTAGCGGGAGGGTGGGCGGAGACCCAGTACTCC.

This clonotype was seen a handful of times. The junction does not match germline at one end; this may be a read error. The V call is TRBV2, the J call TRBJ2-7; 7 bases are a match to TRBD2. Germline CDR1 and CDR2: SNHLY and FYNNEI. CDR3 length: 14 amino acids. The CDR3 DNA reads TGTGCCAGCAGGGGGAGGGAGGGGTCCTGCGAGCAGTACTTC. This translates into CASRGREGSCEQYF.

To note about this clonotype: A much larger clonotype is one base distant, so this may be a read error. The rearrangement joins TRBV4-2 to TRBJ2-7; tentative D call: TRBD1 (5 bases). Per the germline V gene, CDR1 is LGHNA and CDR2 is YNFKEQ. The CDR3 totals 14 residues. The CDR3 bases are TGTGCCGGCAGCCACCTGAGCAGGGCGGACGAGCAGTACTTC. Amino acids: CAGSHLSRADEQYF.

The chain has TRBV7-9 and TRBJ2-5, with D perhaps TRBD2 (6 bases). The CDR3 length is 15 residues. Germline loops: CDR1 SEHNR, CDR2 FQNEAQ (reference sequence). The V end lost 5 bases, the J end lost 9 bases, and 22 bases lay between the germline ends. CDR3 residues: CASSAGLSTGAPQYF. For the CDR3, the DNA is TGTGCCAGCAGCGCGGGACTTTCAACCGGGGCGCCCCAGTACTTC.

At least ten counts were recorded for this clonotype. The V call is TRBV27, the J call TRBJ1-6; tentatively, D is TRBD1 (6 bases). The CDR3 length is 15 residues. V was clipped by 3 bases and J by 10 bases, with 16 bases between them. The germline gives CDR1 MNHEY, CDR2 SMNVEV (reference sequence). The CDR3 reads CASSFSGGQESPLHF. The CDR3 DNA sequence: TGTGCCAGCAGTTTTTCCGGGGGGCAGGAGTCACCCCTCCACTTT.

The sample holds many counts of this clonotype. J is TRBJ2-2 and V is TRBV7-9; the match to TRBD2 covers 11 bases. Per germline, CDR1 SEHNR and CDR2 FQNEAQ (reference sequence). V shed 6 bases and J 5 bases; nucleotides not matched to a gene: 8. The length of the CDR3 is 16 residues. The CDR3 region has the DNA TGTGCCAGCAGGGAACTAGCGGGAGAAATAACCGGGGAGCTGTTTTTT. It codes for CASRELAGEITGELFF.

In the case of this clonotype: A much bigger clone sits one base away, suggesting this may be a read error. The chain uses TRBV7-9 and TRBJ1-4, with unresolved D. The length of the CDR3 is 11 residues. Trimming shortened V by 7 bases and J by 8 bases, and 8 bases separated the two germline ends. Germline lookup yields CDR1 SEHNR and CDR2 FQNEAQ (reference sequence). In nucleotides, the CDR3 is TGTGCCAGCAACCCACTCGAAAAACTGTTTTTT. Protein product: CASNPLEKLFF.

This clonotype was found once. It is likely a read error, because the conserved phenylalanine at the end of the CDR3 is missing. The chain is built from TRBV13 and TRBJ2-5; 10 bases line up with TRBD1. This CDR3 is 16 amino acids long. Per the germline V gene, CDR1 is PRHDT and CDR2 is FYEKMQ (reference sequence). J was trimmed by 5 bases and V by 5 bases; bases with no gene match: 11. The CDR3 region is CASSLTGTGVSETQYS. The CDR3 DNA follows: TGTGCCAGCAGCCTAACCGGGACAGGGGTTTCGGAGACCCAGTACTCC.

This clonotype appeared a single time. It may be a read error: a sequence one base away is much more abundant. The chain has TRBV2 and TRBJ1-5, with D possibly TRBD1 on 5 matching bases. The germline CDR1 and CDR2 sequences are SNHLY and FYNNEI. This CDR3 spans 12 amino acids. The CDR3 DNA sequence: TGTGGCAGCAAGACAGTCAATCAGCCCCAGCATTTT. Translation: CGSKTVNQPQHF.

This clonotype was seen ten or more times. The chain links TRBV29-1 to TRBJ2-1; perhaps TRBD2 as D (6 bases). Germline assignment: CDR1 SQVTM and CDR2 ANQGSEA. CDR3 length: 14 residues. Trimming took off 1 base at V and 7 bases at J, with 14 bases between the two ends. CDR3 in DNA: TGCAGCGTTGAAGGTTTGGAGGGGAAAAATGAGCAGTTCTTC. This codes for CSVEGLEGKNEQFF.

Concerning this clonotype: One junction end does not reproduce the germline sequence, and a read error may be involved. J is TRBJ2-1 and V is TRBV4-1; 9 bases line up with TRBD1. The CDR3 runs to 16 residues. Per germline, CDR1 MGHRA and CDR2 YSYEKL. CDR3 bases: TGCGCCAGCAGCCAACGGACAGGGGACCCTTACAATGGGCAGTTCTTC. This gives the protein CASSQRTGDPYNGQFF.

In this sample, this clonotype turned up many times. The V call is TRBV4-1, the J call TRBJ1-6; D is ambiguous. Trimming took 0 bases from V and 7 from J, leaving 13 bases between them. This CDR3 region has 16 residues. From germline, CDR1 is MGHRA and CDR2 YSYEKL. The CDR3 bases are TGCGCCAGCAGCCAAGAGTACGCCCAGAGAAATTCACCCCTCCACTTT. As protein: CASSQEYAQRNSPLHF.

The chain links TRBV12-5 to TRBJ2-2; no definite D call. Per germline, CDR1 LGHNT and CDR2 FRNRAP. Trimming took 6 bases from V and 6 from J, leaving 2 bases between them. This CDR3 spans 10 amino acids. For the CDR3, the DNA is TGTGCTAGTGGGCCCGGGGAGCTGTTTTTT. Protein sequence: CASGPGELFF. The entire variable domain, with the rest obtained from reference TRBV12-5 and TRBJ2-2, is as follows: DARVTQTPRHKVTEMGQEVTMRCQPILGHNTVFWYRQTMMQGLELLAYFRNRAPLDDSGMPKDRFSAEMPDATLATLKIQPSEPRDSAVYFCASGPGELFFGEGSRLTVL.

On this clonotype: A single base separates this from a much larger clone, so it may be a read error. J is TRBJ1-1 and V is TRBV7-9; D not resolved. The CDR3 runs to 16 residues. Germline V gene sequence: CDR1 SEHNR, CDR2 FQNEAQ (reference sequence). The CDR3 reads CASGFPTWEMNTEAFF. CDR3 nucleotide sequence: TGTGCCAGCGGCTTTCCTACGTGGGAGATGAACACTGAAGCTTTCTTT.

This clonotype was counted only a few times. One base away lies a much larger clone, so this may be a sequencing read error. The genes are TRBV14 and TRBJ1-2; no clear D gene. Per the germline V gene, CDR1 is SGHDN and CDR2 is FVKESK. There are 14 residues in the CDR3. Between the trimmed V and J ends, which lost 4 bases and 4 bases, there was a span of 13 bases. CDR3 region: CASSRDPSPYGYTF. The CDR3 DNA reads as TGTGCCAGCAGCCGCGACCCTTCCCCCTATGGCTACACCTTC.

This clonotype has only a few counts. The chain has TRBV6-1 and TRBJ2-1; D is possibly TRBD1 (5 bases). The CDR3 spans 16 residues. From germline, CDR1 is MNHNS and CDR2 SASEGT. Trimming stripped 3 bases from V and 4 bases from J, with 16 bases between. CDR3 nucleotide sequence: TGTGCCAGCAGTGATGGTGTGGCAGGGTGGTACAATGAGCAGTTCTTC. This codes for CASSDGVAGWYNEQFF.

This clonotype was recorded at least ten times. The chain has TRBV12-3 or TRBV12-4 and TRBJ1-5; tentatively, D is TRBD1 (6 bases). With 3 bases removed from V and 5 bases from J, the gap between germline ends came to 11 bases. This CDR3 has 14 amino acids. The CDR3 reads CASSFGGPDQPQHF. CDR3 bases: TGTGCCAGCAGTTTTGGGGGGCCGGATCAGCCCCAGCATTTT.